This T cell receptor (beta chain) was recovered during a study of siplizumab effects on memory and regulatory T cells. Study-level findings and limits: Apparently more diverse than memory cells, naive T cells also seemed major alloresponse contributors. Proliferating siplizumab-culture Treg suppressive function went unconfirmed.

Points on this clone: Its antigen is undetermined.

The CDR3 is made up of 15 amino acids. V dropped 0 bases and J dropped 0 bases, with 8 bases sitting between them. CDR1 is SGHDN and CDR2 is FVKESK in the germline V gene. Assays captured 10^5 or so TCR templates per sample. Assay used: immunoSEQ multiplex PCR; TCRdb lists only in-frame clones, some missing. The data hold over 85,000 clones, with approximately 94% observed a single time. The V call is TRBV14, the J call TRBJ1-1; D ambiguous. Material: CD8+ T cells sorted from blood. This clonotype was sampled from a human donor in good health. The CDR3: CASSQDLSLNTEAFF. In DNA form, the CDR3 reads TGTGCCAGCAGCCAAGATTTGTCGTTGAACACTGAAGCTTTCTTT.